This T cell receptor (beta chain) was found in a study of breast tumors, draining lymph nodes, adjacent tissues. Study findings and constraints: Most tumor T cells seemingly derive from lymph node, then expand in tumor. Tumor T cell lymph node origin was a supported hypothesis, not proven.

The lymph nodes were axillary draining lymph nodes from breast cancer patients. Each CDR3 protein gets one entry after TCRdb re-called the multiplex PCR reads with MiXCR. The sample has 150,000 to 200,000 distinct CDR3 sequences, approximately 33% seen once; the top ten hold around 3.5%. In the case of this clonotype: Its antigen is currently unknown. A much larger clone lies a single base off, so this may be a read error.

This TCR was recovered from a female donor with breast cancer. Some clones in this sample may be carry-over from other donors' samples. The sequencing input was axillary lymph node tissue.

The CDR3 spells CASSFLRAAQETQYF. As DNA, the CDR3 is TGTGCCAGCAGCTTTTTGCGCGCGGCACAAGAGACCCAGTACTTC. This chain links TRBV5-6 with TRBJ2-5; D is ambiguous. The V gene lost 2 bases and the J gene lost 2 bases, with 13 bases spanning the gap. CDR1 SGHDT and CDR2 YYEEEE come from the germline V gene. The CDR3 covers 15 residues.